Below are 32 T cell receptor beta chains sequenced from a single sample in a study of PD-1 blockade in classical Hodgkin lymphoma. Every patient experienced relapse after autologous stem cell transplantation, and brentuximab vedotin exposure varied. Sequencing was performed with immunoSEQ multiplex PCR; in TCRdb, only in-frame clones are kept and a portion is missing. The table has tens of thousands of clones, about nine tenths seen once. The sequenced sample was peripheral blood mononuclear cells (PBMCs), obtained at baseline. These receptors were obtained from a human donor with classical Hodgkin lymphoma.

The V call is TRBV25-1, the J call TRBJ2-2; D remains unclear. Trimming stripped 10 bases from V and 6 bases from J, with 9 bases between. Germline CDR1 is MGHDK and CDR2 is SYGVNS. This CDR3 contains 11 residues. This CDR3 reads CAIMKSGELFF. CDR3 in DNA: TGTGCCATCATGAAATCCGGGGAGCTGTTTTTT. The full variable domain, rest sourced from reference TRBV25-1 and TRBJ2-2, is EADIYQTPRYLVIGTGKKITLECSQTMGHDKMYWYQQDPGMELHLIHYSYGVNSTEKGDLSSESTVSRIRTEHFPLTLESARPSHTSQYLCAIMKSGELFFGEGSRLTVL.

The chain has TRBV19 and TRBJ2-1, with 9 bases fitting TRBD1. There are 14 residues in the CDR3. Germline V gene data show CDR1 as LNHDA and CDR2 as SQIVND (reference sequence). V shed 9 bases, J shed 3 bases, and the junction held 6 bases outside the gene matches. The CDR3, as DNA: TGTGCCAGCGCCGGGACAGGGCACTACAATGAGCAGTTCTTC. It specifies CASAGTGHYNEQFF.

The DNA of the CDR3 is TGTGCCAGTAGTATAATGACAGGCGGGAATCAGCCCCAGCATTTT. This codes for CASSIMTGGNQPQHF. The chain carries TRBV19 and TRBJ1-5; D perhaps matches TRBD1 (6 bases). Deletions cut 2 bases from V and 4 bases from J, with 12 bases between. This CDR3 is built from 15 residues. Germline V gives CDR1 LNHDA, CDR2 SQIVND (reference sequence).

The V call is TRBV18, the J call TRBJ2-5; D call uncertain. V was trimmed by 4 bases and J by 5 bases, leaving 8 bases between them. Germline V gene sequence: CDR1 KGHSH, CDR2 LQKENI. The CDR3 covers 12 residues. CDR3 in DNA: TGTGCCAGCTCACGTCTATTGGAGACCCAGTACTTC. Its translation: CASSRLLETQYF.

The V call is TRBV5-1, the J call TRBJ1-4, with TRBD1 matching 7 bases. Germline V gene sequence: CDR1 SGHRS, CDR2 YFSETQ. V shed 4 bases, J shed 0 bases, and the junction held 9 bases outside the gene matches. The CDR3 sequence is 17 residues long. This chain's CDR3 is CASSQAPTGSTNEKLFF. The CDR3 bases are TGCGCCAGCAGCCAGGCTCCGACAGGGTCAACTAATGAAAAACTGTTTTTT.

The rearrangement links TRBV19 to TRBJ1-5; no clear D. With 0 bases removed from V and 5 bases from J, the gap between germline ends came to 17 bases. CDR3 length: 17 residues. Germline V gene data show CDR1 as LNHDA and CDR2 as SQIVND (reference sequence). As DNA, the CDR3 is TGTGCCAGTAGTATAGATCGGGTGTCCTATTCCCATCAGCCCCAGCATTTT. Protein: CASSIDRVSYSHQPQHF.

The V gene is TRBV7-2, the J gene TRBJ1-2; 8 bases align to TRBD1. The CDR3 length is 13 residues. CDR1 is SGHTA and CDR2 is FQGNSA in the germline V gene. V shed 5 bases, J shed 7 bases, and the junction held 6 bases outside the gene matches. The CDR3 sequence: CASSTGQVGGYTF. For the CDR3, the DNA is TGTGCCAGCAGCACGGGACAGGTTGGTGGCTACACCTTC.

This clone showed up just once. The V and J genes are TRBV4-3 and TRBJ2-1, with TRBD2 matching 7 bases. V shed 4 bases and J 4 bases; nucleotides not matched to a gene: 10. CDR3 length: 16 amino acids. CDR1 LGHNA and CDR2 YSLEER come from the germline V gene. Written as DNA, the CDR3 is TGCGCCAGCAGCCTTATCGCGGGAGACCCTTACAATGAGCAGTTCTTC. Translation: CASSLIAGDPYNEQFF.

V and J are TRBV29-1 and TRBJ2-5; D remains unclear. Germline V lookup: CDR1 SQVTM, CDR2 ANQGSEA. V was shortened by 4 bases and J by 4 bases, with 7 bases between the two germline ends. CDR3 length: 11 residues. The CDR3 here is CSVALAETQYF. The CDR3 DNA sequence: TGCAGCGTTGCGTTAGCAGAGACCCAGTACTTC.

The chain carries TRBV2 and TRBJ2-2; tentative D call: TRBD1 (6 bases). There are 17 residues in the CDR3. V lost 6 bases to trimming and J lost 4 bases, with 21 bases between them. Germline CDR1 is SNHLY and CDR2 is FYNNEI. In DNA, the CDR3 is TGTGCCAGCAGCTCAATGAGCTTGGACAGACCCACCGGGGAGCTGTTTTTT. It encodes CASSSMSLDRPTGELFF. Drawing the rest from reference TRBV2 and TRBJ2-2, the complete variable domain is EPEVTQTPSHQVTQMGQEVILRCVPISNHLYFYWYRQILGQKVEFLVSFYNNEISEKSEIFDDQFSVERPDGSNFTLKIRSTKLEDSAMYFCASSSMSLDRPTGELFFGEGSRLTVL.

CDR3: CASSPGQVTTGELFF. DNA of the CDR3: TGCGCCAGCAGCCCTGGACAGGTGACGACCGGGGAGCTGTTTTTT. The V gene is TRBV5-1, the J gene TRBJ2-2; 7 bases align to TRBD1. Germline-derived CDR1 and CDR2 are SGHRS and YFSETQ. V lost 4 bases to trimming and J lost 5 bases; unmatched junction nucleotides: 8. The CDR3 is made up of 15 amino acids.

This sequence joins TRBV6-4 and TRBJ1-5, with unresolved D. V shed 6 bases and J shed 3 bases, with 12 bases lying between them. This CDR3 comprises 14 residues. Germline V gives CDR1 MRHNA, CDR2 SNTAGT. Written as DNA, the CDR3 is TGTGCCAGCAGCCCGGACGGTATCAATCAGCCCCAGCATTTT. Translation: CASSPDGINQPQHF.

The rearrangement joins TRBV7-2 to TRBJ2-3, with D possibly called TRBD1 or TRBD2 (6 bases each). Germline CDR1 SGHTA, CDR2 FQGNSA. The length of the CDR3 is 17 residues. Trimming stripped 5 bases from V and 0 bases from J, with 18 bases between. This CDR3 reads CASSERRGETSTDTQYF. The CDR3 DNA reads as TGTGCCAGCAGCGAACGAAGGGGGGAAACTAGCACAGATACGCAGTATTTT.

V is TRBV6-6 and J is TRBJ2-3; D tentatively fits TRBD1 or TRBD2 (5 bases each). Trimming took off 5 bases at V and 0 bases at J, with 12 bases between the two ends. The germline CDR1 and CDR2 sequences are MNHNY and SVGAGI (reference sequence). This CDR3 is built from 15 residues. CDR3 in DNA: TGTGCCAGCAGTATGCCGGGACGTAGCACAGATACGCAGTATTTT. Residues: CASSMPGRSTDTQYF.

The chain has TRBV19 and TRBJ1-1; unclear D gene. This CDR3 has 14 residues. The germline V and J ends were trimmed by 5 bases and 5 bases, with 15 bases remaining between them. CDR1 is LNHDA and CDR2 is SQIVND in the germline V gene (reference sequence). The DNA for the CDR3 is TGTGCCAGTAGTGCAGAAGTAAGGAGGACTGAAGCTTTCTTT. Its protein product is CASSAEVRRTEAFF.

J is TRBJ2-7 and V is TRBV5-6; D might be TRBD2 (6 bases). Trimming removed 5 bases from V and 3 bases from J, with 12 bases in between. The CDR3 covers 13 residues. From germline, CDR1 is SGHDT and CDR2 YYEEEE. The CDR3 DNA sequence: TGTGCCAGCAGAAACAGCGGGTTCTACGAGCAGTACTTC. Residues: CASRNSGFYEQYF.

The chain recombines TRBV6-6 with TRBJ2-3, with a tentative D call TRBD1 (5 bases). Trimming removed 0 bases at V and 2 bases at J, with 6 bases between. CDR1 MNHNY and CDR2 SVGAGI come from the germline V gene (reference sequence). CDR3 length: 14 amino acids. CDR3 DNA: TGTGCCAGCAGTTACTCAGGGGACACAGATACGCAGTATTTT. Residues: CASSYSGDTDTQYF.

J is TRBJ2-7 and V is TRBV6-1; D call uncertain. The CDR3 consists of 15 residues. V was clipped by 1 base and J by 0 bases, with 10 bases between them. Germline V gene lookup returns CDR1 MNHNS and CDR2 SASEGT. Here the CDR3 DNA reads TGTGCCAGCAGTGAAGAGGCTGTCAGCTCCTACGAGCAGTACTTC. Protein sequence: CASSEEAVSSYEQYF.

The count of this clone is one. The genes are TRBV5-1 and TRBJ2-3; 10 nucleotides agree with TRBD2. The CDR3 loop spans 16 amino acids. The junction had 6 bases not matched to a gene; V was cut back by 3 bases and J by 2 bases. The germline V gene has CDR1 SGHRS and CDR2 YFSETQ. CDR3 coding DNA: TGCGCCAGCAGCTCGGGCGGACTAGCGGTCACAGATACGCAGTATTTT. Its protein product is CASSSGGLAVTDTQYF.

The rearrangement links TRBV15 to TRBJ2-3; D not resolved. Trimming removed 1 base at V and 2 bases at J, with 13 bases between. Germline V gene lookup returns CDR1 LNHNV and CDR2 YYDKDF (reference sequence). CDR3 length equals 16 residues. CDR3 coding DNA: TGTGCCACCAGCAGAGGGGGTGGATCGTTCACAGATACGCAGTATTTT. It yields the protein CATSRGGGSFTDTQYF.

V is TRBV2 and J is TRBJ2-5; possible D gene TRBD1, 6 bases. This CDR3 spans 12 amino acids. Trimming cost V 8 bases and J 3 bases, with 10 bases left between them. Germline V gives CDR1 SNHLY, CDR2 FYNNEI. As DNA, the CDR3 is TGTGCCAGCTCAGGGGAGAAAGAGACCCAGTACTTC. This translates into CASSGEKETQYF.

V is TRBV6-1 and J is TRBJ2-1, with TRBD2 identical over 8 bases. CDR3 length equals 18 residues. V dropped 0 bases and J dropped 9; count of bases not matched to a gene: 16. Germline CDR1 and CDR2: MNHNS and SASEGT. The CDR3 is CASSEAIFGTRVGREQFF. The DNA of the CDR3 is TGTGCCAGCAGTGAAGCGATTTTCGGGACTAGGGTCGGACGTGAGCAGTTCTTC.

This chain uses TRBV5-1 with TRBJ1-1, with 7 bases fitting TRBD1. The trim removed 0 bases at V and 4 bases at J, leaving 6 bases unmatched. This CDR3 comprises 15 residues. Germline CDR1 is SGHRS and CDR2 is YFSETQ. CDR3 sequence: CASSLDGGTVTEAFF. CDR3 DNA sequence: TGCGCCAGCAGCTTGGATGGTGGGACAGTCACTGAAGCTTTCTTT.

As concerns this clone: The junction departs from germline at one end; a sequencing error may be responsible. The chain combines TRBV28 with TRBJ2-5; the D gene is possibly TRBD1 (7 bases). This CDR3 region has 13 residues. In germline, CDR1 is MDHEN, CDR2 SYDVKM. CDR3 region: CACRGEFTETQYF. The DNA for the CDR3 is TGTGCCTGCAGGGGGGAGTTCACGGAGACCCAGTACTTC.

This clone was counted between two and nine times. V gene TRBV18 combines with J gene TRBJ1-1; D unresolved. The V gene's germline CDR1 is KGHSH and CDR2 LQKENI. V was cut by 0 bases and J by 6 bases, with 17 bases left in between. The length of the CDR3 is 16 residues. The CDR3 loop is CASSPPNMGNNPEAFF. The CDR3 DNA reads as TGTGCCAGCTCACCACCGAATATGGGGAATAATCCTGAAGCTTTCTTT.

The CDR3: CAISEQGRDTQYF. In nucleotides, the CDR3 is TGTGCCATCAGCGAACAGGGGCGAGATACGCAGTATTTT. The chain joins TRBV10-3 to TRBJ2-3; 7 bases align to TRBD1. V was clipped by 6 bases and J by 5 bases; unmatched bases: 5. The CDR3 runs 13 residues. Per the germline V gene, CDR1 is ENHRY and CDR2 is SYGVKD.

The rearrangement joins TRBV5-5 to TRBJ2-1, with D perhaps matching TRBD1 or TRBD2 (6 bases each). This CDR3 comprises 15 residues. V shed 1 base and J shed 7 bases, with 15 bases lying between them. The germline CDR1 and CDR2 sequences are SGHKS and YYEKEE (reference sequence). DNA of the CDR3: TGTGCCAGCAGCTTGTACGAGAGAGGGGGGAATGAGCAGTTCTTC. It codes for CASSLYERGGNEQFF. Combining the CDR3 with reference TRBV5-5 and TRBJ2-1 gives the whole variable domain DAGVTQSPTHLIKTRGQQVTLRCSPISGHKSVSWYQQVLGQGPQFIFQYYEKEERGRGNFPDRFSARQFPNYSSELNVNALLLGDSALYLCASSLYERGGNEQFFGPGTRLTVL.

V gene TRBV10-3 combines with J gene TRBJ2-2, with TRBD2 matching 7 bases. Germline values: CDR1 ENHRY, CDR2 SYGVKD. The CDR3 is 15 amino acids. Trimming cost V 7 bases and J 4 bases; bases outside gene matches: 9. In DNA form, the CDR3 reads TGTGCCATCAATGTGGGAGGGCAGGGCACCGGGGAGCTGTTTTTT. The encoded protein is CAINVGGQGTGELFF.

The chain employs TRBV19 and TRBJ2-2; 7 bases agree with TRBD2. J lost 4 bases, V lost 7 bases, and 9 bases had no gene match. Per germline, CDR1 LNHDA and CDR2 SQIVND (reference sequence). This CDR3 contains 15 residues. CDR3 in amino acids: CASTPIAGPTGELFF. CDR3 in DNA: TGTGCCAGTACCCCAATAGCGGGCCCCACCGGGGAGCTGTTTTTT.

CDR3 sequence reads: CASSLAQGLGDTQYF. The CDR3 DNA is TGTGCCAGCAGCTTAGCGCAGGGTCTGGGAGATACGCAGTATTTT. The genes are TRBV7-6 and TRBJ2-3; D is perhaps TRBD1 (5 bases). Trimming cost V 0 bases and J 5 bases, with 12 bases left between them. The germline V gene has CDR1 SGHVS and CDR2 FNYEAQ. The CDR3 consists of 15 residues.

The rearrangement uses TRBV5-1 and TRBJ1-1, with D perhaps TRBD1 (6 bases). CDR3 length equals 16 residues. V was trimmed by 4 bases and J by 0 bases, leaving 16 bases between them. Per the germline V gene, CDR1 is SGHRS and CDR2 is YFSETQ. In nucleotides, the CDR3 is TGCGCCAGCAGCCCGAACCTACAGGGCCTGAACACTGAAGCTTTCTTT. This gives the protein CASSPNLQGLNTEAFF. Variable domain in full (rest from reference TRBV5-1 and TRBJ1-1): KAGVTQTPRYLIKTRGQQVTLSCSPISGHRSVSWYQQTPGQGLQFLFEYFSETQRNKGNFPGRFSGRQFSNSRSEMNVSTLELGDSALYLCASSPNLQGLNTEAFFGQGTRLTVV.

The CDR3 loop is CAWQKAGFNEKLFF. In DNA form, the CDR3 reads TGTGCCTGGCAAAAGGCAGGGTTTAATGAAAAACTGTTTTTT. J is TRBJ1-4 and V is TRBV30, with TRBD1 as a possible D gene (5 bases). Germline V gene data show CDR1 as GTSNPN and CDR2 as SVGIG (reference sequence). The V end was cut by 5 bases, the J end by 4 bases, with 14 bases between. The CDR3 is 14 amino acids.